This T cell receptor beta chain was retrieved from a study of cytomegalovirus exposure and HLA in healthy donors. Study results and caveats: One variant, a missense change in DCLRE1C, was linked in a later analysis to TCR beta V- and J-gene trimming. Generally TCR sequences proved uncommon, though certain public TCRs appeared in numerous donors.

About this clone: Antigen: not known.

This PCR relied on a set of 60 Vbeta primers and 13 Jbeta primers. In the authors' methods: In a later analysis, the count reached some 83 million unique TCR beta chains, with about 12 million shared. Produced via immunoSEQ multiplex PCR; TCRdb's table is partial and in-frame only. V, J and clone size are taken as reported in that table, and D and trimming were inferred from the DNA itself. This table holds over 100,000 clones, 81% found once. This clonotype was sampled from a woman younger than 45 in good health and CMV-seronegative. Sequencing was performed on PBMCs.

The CDR3 sequence: CASSPRGLNTEAFF. In DNA, the CDR3 is TGTGCCAGCTCACCAAGGGGGCTGAACACTGAAGCTTTCTTT. The rearrangement links TRBV18 to TRBJ1-1; 7 bases match TRBD1. This CDR3 contains 14 residues. Germline-derived CDR1 and CDR2 are KGHSH and LQKENI. After removal of 2 bases from V and 0 bases from J, the junction contained 0 bases not matched to a gene.